The present TCR beta chain was sequenced within a study of STAT3 mutations in large granular lymphocyte leukemia (dated by TCRdb to about 2019). Background for the entire study: In roughly half of the longitudinally sequenced T-LGLL patients, canonical activating STAT3 mutations were detected. One or more immunosuppressive therapy regimens were given to more than half of T-LGLL patients, and hematologic response was seen in around two fifths of the treated patients. Patients with T-cell large granular lymphocyte leukemia underwent serial deep sequencing of TCRbeta CDR3 and STAT3 to reconstruct clonal hierarchy and dynamics. From an initial cohort of approximately 200 LGL patients, roughly 20 representative T-LGLL cases were chosen for longitudinal sequencing of TCRbeta and STAT3. As controls, the study also included longitudinal sequencing of a couple of patients with natural killer LGL leukemia. On average, sequencing was done at around 4.2 time points per patient, with the number of samplings ranging from 2 to 8. Paper-wide results and their limitations: Variable intervals between samplings and differing treatment regimens complicated linking therapy response to changes in TCR clonal burden. The burden of the dominant TCR clone was higher than the STAT3 mutant burden in several patients, which suggests that the STAT3 mutation arose secondarily inside a clone that had already expanded. Every T-LGLL patient showed at least one immunodominant TCRbeta clonotype, and about half showed multiple immunodominant subclonotypes. Because codominant clonotypes persisted in some patients, a small but highly pathogenic clone may have been missed. Because no samples were available when a clone first appeared, clonal expansion was inferred from samplings taken at other points. In 6 of 18 patients, TCR clonotype switching occurred after therapy, and every newly emerging clone was STAT3 wild type.

The germline V end is reduced by 5 bases and the J end by 9 bases; junction bases left unmatched: 10. From the germline V gene, CDR1 is KGHSH and CDR2 is LQKENI. Inclusive of the bounding cysteine and phenylalanine, the CDR3 is 14 residues long. Just CDR3 DNA is preserved here, 42 bases in frame from base 1. The same DNA, extracted from blood mononuclear cells, served for both the TCR sequencing and the STAT3 sequencing. Concerning this clone: Its antigen target is currently unknown. Base qualities are missing; no much larger clone stands one base away.

An Illumina MiSeq was used to sequence the TCRbeta libraries, yielding an average of approximately 43,000 productive templates per sample. The immunoSEQ assay, which uses multiplex PCR amplification, was used to generate TCRbeta CDR3 libraries. Per the authors' processing: Repertoire diversity was calculated as previously defined, with values near 0 taken to indicate extremely monoclonal samples. The table comes from immuneACCESS by way of TCRdb, which keeps in-frame sequences with V and J called. Part of the clones is missing from these tables; in studies checked, under half for an unresolved V gene and the rest for unknown reasons. That table gives V, J and clone size, and the DNA gave D and trimming. Here the sample has 1,500 to 2,000 clones; approximately 60% occur a single time. The ten most abundant clones make up under 75% of the sample.

This TCR came from a man aged 45 to 65 with T-cell large granular lymphocyte leukemia. Some clones in this sample may be carry-over from other donors' samples. The age is the age at diagnosis. The chain couples TRBV18 to TRBJ2-7, with 10 junctional bases fitting TRBD1. The sample comprised peripheral blood mononuclear cells. The DNA sequence is TGTGCCAGCTCAGCGACAGGGGGCGCATTTGGGCAGTACTTC. It specifies CASSATGGAFGQYF.